This entry describes one T cell receptor (beta chain). TCRdb re-called the 5' RACE reads with MiXCR, one entry per CDR3 protein. The table has about 220,000 distinct CDR3 sequences, approximately 3% seen once. The data derive from a study of T cells after yellow fever vaccination. The V and J ends lost 7 bases and 8 bases respectively, with 15 bases between them. The CDR3 is made up of 12 amino acids. Germline V gene data show CDR1 as SGHNT and CDR2 as YYREEE (reference sequence). The chain uses TRBV5-4 and TRBJ1-2; D gene uncertain. This receptor was identified in a young man who received the YFV17D yellow fever vaccine. Sequenced here: CD4+ T cells sorted from PBMCs, sampled 10 days after the yellow fever booster vaccination. The CDR3 sequence is CASQEGYGGYTF. In DNA form, the CDR3 reads TGTGCCAGCCAAGAAGGGTATGGGGGCTACACCTTC.